What follows are 19 T cell receptor beta chains derived from one specimen sequenced in a study of blood T cells in healthy people across ages. The second PCR ran about 6 to 11 cycles with a sample-barcoded 5' primer and J-beta primers. Each CDR3 protein gets one entry after TCRdb re-called the 5' RACE reads with MiXCR. The table lists about 1.4 million distinct CDR3 sequences, approximately 59% of them singletons. The specimen was blood. All receptors derive from a man between 18 and 35 years old in good health.

In this sample, this clonotype turned up a few times. The chain combines TRBV6-6 with TRBJ1-2; D gene ambiguous. From germline, CDR1 is MNHNY and CDR2 SVGAGI (reference sequence). Trimming took 2 bases from V and 3 from J, leaving 1 base between them. This CDR3 has 11 amino acids. Here the CDR3 reads CASSYHYGYTF. In nucleotides, the CDR3 is TGTGCCAGCAGTTACCACTATGGCTACACCTTC.

The chain combines TRBV7-2 with TRBJ2-7; no firm D call. The length of the CDR3 is 12 residues. Trimming shortened V by 8 bases and J by 4 bases, and 12 bases separated the two germline ends. Germline loops: CDR1 SGHTA, CDR2 FQGNSA. For the CDR3, the DNA is TGTGCCAGCGGTCCGGTGTGGTACGAGCAGTACTTC. This encodes CASGPVWYEQYF.

The chain carries TRBV11-2 and TRBJ2-4; D unclear. The J call may be wrong; the DNA end is better matched by TRBJ2-7. Germline V gene lookup returns CDR1 SGHAT and CDR2 FQNNGV. This CDR3 spans 15 amino acids. The chain's CDR3 is CASSLGPGEAYEQYF. DNA of the CDR3: TGTGCCAGCAGCTTAGGGCCTGGCGAAGCCTACGAGCAGTACTTC.

The genes are TRBV12-3 or TRBV12-4 and TRBJ2-1, with D hard to call. CDR3 length: 14 amino acids. Deletions cut 2 bases from V and 5 bases from J, with 10 bases between. The chain's CDR3 is CASSLPQADNEQFF. As DNA, the CDR3 is TGTGCCAGCAGTTTACCCCAGGCGGACAATGAGCAGTTCTTC.

CDR3 sequence: CASSLGPGGPVNEQFF. The CDR3 bases are TGTGCCAGCAGCTTGGGACCGGGGGGGCCAGTTAATGAGCAGTTCTTC. The chain uses TRBV5-5 and TRBJ2-1; 8 bases align to TRBD2. There are 16 residues in the CDR3. V dropped 0 bases and J dropped 7; count of bases not matched to a gene: 9. CDR1 and CDR2 (germline): SGHKS, YYEKEE (reference sequence).

The rearrangement uses TRBV20-1 and TRBJ2-5; no clear D. CDR3 size: 14 residues. Germline V CDR1 and CDR2: DFQATT, SNEGSKA (reference sequence). The V and J ends lost 6 bases and 3 bases respectively, with 17 bases between them. This CDR3 reads CSAAPTSYEETQYF. CDR3 nucleotide sequence: TGCAGTGCCGCTCCCACTTCGTATGAAGAGACCCAGTACTTC.

This clonotype was found a few times. DNA of the CDR3: TGCAGTGCCCCAAGGGGGCAAGGGGCCAACGTCCTGACTTTC. Encoded protein: CSAPRGQGANVLTF. This chain uses TRBV20-1 with TRBJ2-6; TRBD1 aligns across 7 bases. Looked up from germline, CDR1 is DFQATT and CDR2 is SNEGSKA (reference sequence). V was clipped by 6 bases and J by 4 bases; unmatched bases: 6. This CDR3 is built from 14 residues.

This chain links TRBV11-2 with TRBJ1-1; D gene uncertain. The germline V gene has CDR1 SGHAT and CDR2 FQNNGV. V was clipped by 5 bases and J by 4 bases, with 11 bases between them. The CDR3 is made up of 13 amino acids. CDR3 bases: TGTGCCAGCAGCCTAGCATGGTTCACTGAAGCTTTCTTT. As protein: CASSLAWFTEAFF.

This clonotype appeared many times. The chain employs TRBV27 and TRBJ2-2; D is unresolved. The CDR3 covers 14 residues. Deletions cut 2 bases from V and 2 bases from J, with 6 bases between. Germline CDR1 and CDR2: MNHEY and SMNVEV (reference sequence). The CDR3 region has the DNA TGTGCCAGCAGTTTAACGGGTAACACCGGGGAGCTGTTTTTT. It codes for CASSLTGNTGELFF.

The rearrangement joins TRBV10-2 to TRBJ2-3, with a weak D call TRBD2 (6 bases). This CDR3 is 16 amino acids long. Germline loops: CDR1 WSHSY, CDR2 SAAADI. Trimming took 2 bases from V and 2 from J, leaving 14 bases between them. The CDR3 DNA reads TGCGCCAGCAGTGAGGGGGCTAGCGCAGTCACAGATACGCAGTATTTT. It specifies CASSEGASAVTDTQYF.

This clonotype was observed a handful of times. The V call is TRBV20-1, the J call TRBJ1-2; D perhaps matches TRBD1 (6 bases). Trimming cost V 6 bases and J 8 bases, with 16 bases left between them. The CDR3 contains 12 residues. The germline V gene encodes CDR1 DFQATT and CDR2 SNEGSKA (reference sequence). The CDR3 region is CSANYRVGGYTF. CDR3 coding DNA: TGCAGTGCCAATTACAGGGTGGGAGGCTACACCTTC.

This clonotype was counted only a few times. The chain employs TRBV4-2 and TRBJ2-7; a possible D gene is TRBD1 (5 bases). The CDR3 has 14 residues. V lost 1 base to trimming and J lost 3 bases, with 10 bases between them. In germline, CDR1 is LGHNA, CDR2 YNFKEQ. The CDR3 reads CASSQAQGSYEQYF. The CDR3 coding sequence is TGTGCCAGCAGCCAAGCTCAGGGTAGCTACGAGCAGTACTTC.

In its sample, this clonotype was seen a few times. The chain recombines TRBV4-1 with TRBJ2-6; D call uncertain. V was pared by 1 base and J by 1 base, with 11 bases between. The CDR3 has 17 amino acids. Germline CDR1 is MGHRA and CDR2 is YSYEKL. The CDR3 bases are TGCGCCAGCAGCCAAGGAGCCCCGACGTCTGGGGCCAACGTCCTGACTTTC. It codes for CASSQGAPTSGANVLTF.

The chain is built from TRBV4-2 and TRBJ2-1, with D tentatively TRBD1 or TRBD2 (5 bases each). This CDR3 is 13 amino acids long. V lost 7 bases to trimming and J lost 8 bases, with 15 bases between them. CDR1 is LGHNA and CDR2 is YNFKEQ in the germline V gene. CDR3 sequence reads: CASTAQVGDEQFF. The CDR3 coding sequence is TGTGCCAGCACCGCACAGGTGGGGGATGAGCAGTTCTTC.

The rearrangement uses TRBV7-2 and TRBJ2-3, with TRBD1 matching over 8 bases. The CDR3 covers 16 residues. Germline V gene data show CDR1 as SGHTA and CDR2 as FQGNSA. After removal of 5 bases from V and 7 bases from J, the junction contained 14 bases not matched to a gene. The CDR3 bases are TGTGCCAGCAGCCCCCCAAGGACAGGGTTATCAAATACGCAGTATTTT. Protein product: CASSPPRTGLSNTQYF.

The chain couples TRBV6-5 to TRBJ2-3; the match to TRBD2 covers 8 bases. The CDR3 is 14 amino acids. Germline V gene sequence: CDR1 MNHEY, CDR2 SVGAGI. Losses at the gene ends were 2 bases for V and 7 bases for J; bases not matched to a gene: 5. CDR3 residues: CASSYAGGRNTQYF. The DNA for the CDR3 is TGTGCCAGCAGTTACGCGGGGGGACGGAATACGCAGTATTTT.

This clonotype was counted at least ten times. The chain couples TRBV29-1 to TRBJ1-2; a weak D match, TRBD1 (5 bases). The CDR3 runs 11 residues. V lost 1 base, J lost 7 bases, and 7 bases lay in between. Germline CDR1 is SQVTM and CDR2 is ANQGSEA. CDR3 sequence: CSVEAGRGYTF. The CDR3 nucleotides read TGCAGCGTTGAAGCAGGGCGTGGCTACACCTTC. The entire variable domain, with the rest obtained from reference TRBV29-1 and TRBJ1-2, is as follows: SAVISQKPSRDICQRGTSLTIQCQVDSQVTMMFWYRQQPGQSLTLIATANQGSEATYESGFVIDKFPISRPNLTFSTLTVSNMSPEDSSIYLCSVEAGRGYTFGSGTRLTVV.

Details on this clonotype: An end of the junction differs from the germline gene, which may be a read error. The chain combines TRBV4-1 with TRBJ2-2; weak D call: TRBD1 (6 bases). Germline lookup yields CDR1 MGHRA and CDR2 YSYEKL. The CDR3 spans 15 residues. The CDR3 protein is CASSPRDTYTGELFF. CDR3 bases: TGCGCCAGTAGCCCGAGGGACACCTACACCGGGGAGCTGTTTTTT.

V gene TRBV4-1 combines with J gene TRBJ2-7; 9 nucleotides align to TRBD2. CDR3 length: 15 amino acids. Germline CDR1 reads MGHRA; CDR2 reads YSYEKL. V was clipped by 4 bases and J by 0 bases; unmatched bases: 4. Here the CDR3 reads CASSRTSASSYEQYF. Here the CDR3 DNA reads TGCGCCAGCAGCCGGACTAGCGCATCCTCCTACGAGCAGTACTTC.